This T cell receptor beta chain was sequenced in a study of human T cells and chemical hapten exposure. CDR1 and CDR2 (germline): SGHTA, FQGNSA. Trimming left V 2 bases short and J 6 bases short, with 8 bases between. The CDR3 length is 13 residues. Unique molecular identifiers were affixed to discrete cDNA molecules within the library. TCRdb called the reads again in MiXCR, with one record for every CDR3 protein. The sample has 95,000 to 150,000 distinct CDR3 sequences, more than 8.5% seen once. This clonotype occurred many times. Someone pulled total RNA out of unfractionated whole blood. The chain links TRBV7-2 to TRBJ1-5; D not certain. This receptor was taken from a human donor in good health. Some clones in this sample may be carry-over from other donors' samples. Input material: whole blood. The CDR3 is CASSLLEGQPQHF. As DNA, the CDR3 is TGTGCCAGCAGCTTACTAGAGGGTCAGCCCCAGCATTTT.